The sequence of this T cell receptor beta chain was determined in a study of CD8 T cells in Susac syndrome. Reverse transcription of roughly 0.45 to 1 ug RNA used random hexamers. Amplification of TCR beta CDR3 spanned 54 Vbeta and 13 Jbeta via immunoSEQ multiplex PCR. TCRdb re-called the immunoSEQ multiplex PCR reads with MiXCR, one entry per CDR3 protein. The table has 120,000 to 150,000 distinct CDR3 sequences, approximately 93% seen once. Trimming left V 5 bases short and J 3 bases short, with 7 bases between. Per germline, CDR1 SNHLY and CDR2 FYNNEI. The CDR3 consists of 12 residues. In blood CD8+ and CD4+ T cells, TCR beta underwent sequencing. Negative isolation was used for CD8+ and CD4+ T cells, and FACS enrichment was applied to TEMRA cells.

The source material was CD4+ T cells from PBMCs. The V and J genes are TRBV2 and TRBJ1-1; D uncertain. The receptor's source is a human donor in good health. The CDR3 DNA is TGTGCCAGCAGTAAGGACTACACTGAAGCTTTCTTT. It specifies CASSKDYTEAFF.